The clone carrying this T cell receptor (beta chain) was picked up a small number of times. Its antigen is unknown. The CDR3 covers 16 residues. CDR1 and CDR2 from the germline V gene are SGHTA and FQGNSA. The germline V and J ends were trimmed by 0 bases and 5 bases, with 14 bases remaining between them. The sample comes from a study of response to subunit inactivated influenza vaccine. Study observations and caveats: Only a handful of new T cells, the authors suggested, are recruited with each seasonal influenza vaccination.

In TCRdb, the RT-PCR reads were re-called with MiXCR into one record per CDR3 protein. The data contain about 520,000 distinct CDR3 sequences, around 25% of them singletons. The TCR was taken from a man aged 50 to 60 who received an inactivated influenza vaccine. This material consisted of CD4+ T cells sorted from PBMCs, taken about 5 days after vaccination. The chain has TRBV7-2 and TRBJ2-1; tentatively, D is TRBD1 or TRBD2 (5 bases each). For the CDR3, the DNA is TGTGCCAGCAGCTTAGCATTTGGGGCGGGTGACAATGAGCAGTTCTTC. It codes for CASSLAFGAGDNEQFF.